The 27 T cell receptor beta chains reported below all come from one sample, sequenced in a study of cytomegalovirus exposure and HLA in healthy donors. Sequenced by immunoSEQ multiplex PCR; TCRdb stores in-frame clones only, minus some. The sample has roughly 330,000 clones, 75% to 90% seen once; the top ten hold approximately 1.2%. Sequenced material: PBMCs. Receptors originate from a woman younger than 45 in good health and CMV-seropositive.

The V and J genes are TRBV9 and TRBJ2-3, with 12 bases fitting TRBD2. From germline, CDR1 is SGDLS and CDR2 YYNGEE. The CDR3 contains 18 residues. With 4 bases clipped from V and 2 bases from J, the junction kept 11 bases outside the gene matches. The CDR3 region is CASSPLGLAGKNTDTQYF. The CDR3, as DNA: TGTGCCAGCAGCCCCCTCGGACTAGCGGGGAAAAACACAGATACGCAGTATTTT.

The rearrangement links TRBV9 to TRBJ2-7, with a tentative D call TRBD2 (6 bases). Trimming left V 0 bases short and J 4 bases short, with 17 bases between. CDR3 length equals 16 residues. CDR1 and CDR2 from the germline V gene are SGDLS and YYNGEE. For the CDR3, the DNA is TGTGCCAGCAGCGTAGACAGCGGGTTGCCCCATTACGAGCAGTACTTC. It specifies CASSVDSGLPHYEQYF. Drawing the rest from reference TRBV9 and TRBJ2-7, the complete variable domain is DSGVTQTPKHLITATGQRVTLRCSPRSGDLSVYWYQQSLDQGLQFLIQYYNGEERAKGNILERFSAQQFPDLHSELNLSSLELGDSALYFCASSVDSGLPHYEQYFGPGTRLTVT.

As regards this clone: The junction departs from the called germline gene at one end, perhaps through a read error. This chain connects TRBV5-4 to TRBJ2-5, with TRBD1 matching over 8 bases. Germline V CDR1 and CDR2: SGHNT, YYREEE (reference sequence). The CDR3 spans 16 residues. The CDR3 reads CASTLGGRGRKETQYF. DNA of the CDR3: TGTGCCAGCACCTTGGGGGGCAGGGGGCGGAAAGAGACCCAGTACTTC.

The CDR3 nucleotides read TGTGCCAGCAGTGTTCTAGTTGGGGTAGCGGGGCGGACAGATACGCAGTATTTT. Translating gives CASSVLVGVAGRTDTQYF. The chain recombines TRBV7-6 with TRBJ2-3; TRBD2 matches at 8 bases. The V and J ends lost 6 bases and 3 bases, in that order; junction bases with no gene match: 17. The CDR3 contains 18 residues. The V gene's germline CDR1 is SGHVS and CDR2 FNYEAQ.

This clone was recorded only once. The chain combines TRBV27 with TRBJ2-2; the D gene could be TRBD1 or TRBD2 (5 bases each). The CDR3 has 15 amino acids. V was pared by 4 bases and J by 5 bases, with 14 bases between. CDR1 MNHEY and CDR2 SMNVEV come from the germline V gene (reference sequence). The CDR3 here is CASSSQGTGTGELFF. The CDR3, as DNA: TGTGCCAGCAGTTCGCAAGGGACGGGGACCGGGGAGCTGTTTTTT.

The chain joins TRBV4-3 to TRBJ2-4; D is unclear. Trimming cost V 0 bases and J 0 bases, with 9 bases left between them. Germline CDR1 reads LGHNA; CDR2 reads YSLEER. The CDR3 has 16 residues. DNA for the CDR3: TGCGCCAGCAGCCAAGACCGGCAGGTAGCCAAAAACATTCAGTACTTC. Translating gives CASSQDRQVAKNIQYF.

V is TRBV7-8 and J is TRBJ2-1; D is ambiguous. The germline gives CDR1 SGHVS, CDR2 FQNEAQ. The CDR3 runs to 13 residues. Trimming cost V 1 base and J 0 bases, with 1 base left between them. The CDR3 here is CASSLGSYNEQFF. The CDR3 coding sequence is TGTGCCAGCAGCTTAGGCTCCTACAATGAGCAGTTCTTC.

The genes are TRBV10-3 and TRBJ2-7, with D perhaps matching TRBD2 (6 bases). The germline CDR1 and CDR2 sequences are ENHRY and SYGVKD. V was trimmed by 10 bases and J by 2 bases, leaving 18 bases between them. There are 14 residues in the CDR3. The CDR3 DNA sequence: TGTGCCAGCGCAGCTAGCGTGAACACCTACGAGCAGTACTTC. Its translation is CASAASVNTYEQYF.

CDR3 region: CAWTKEFSGNTIYF. CDR3 sequence (DNA): TGTGCCTGGACGAAGGAATTCTCTGGAAACACCATATATTTT. The V and J genes are TRBV30 and TRBJ1-3; D is unclear. Germline CDR1 and CDR2: GTSNPN and SVGIG (reference sequence). The CDR3 is 14 residues long. Trimming pared 4 bases from V and 0 bases from J, leaving 10 bases between.

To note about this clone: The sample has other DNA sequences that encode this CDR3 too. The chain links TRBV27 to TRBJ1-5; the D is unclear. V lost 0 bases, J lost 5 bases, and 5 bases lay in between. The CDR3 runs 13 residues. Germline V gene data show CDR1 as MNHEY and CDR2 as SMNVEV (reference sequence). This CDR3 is CASSLSRDQPQHF. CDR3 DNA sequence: TGTGCCAGCAGTTTATCGAGAGATCAGCCCCAGCATTTT.

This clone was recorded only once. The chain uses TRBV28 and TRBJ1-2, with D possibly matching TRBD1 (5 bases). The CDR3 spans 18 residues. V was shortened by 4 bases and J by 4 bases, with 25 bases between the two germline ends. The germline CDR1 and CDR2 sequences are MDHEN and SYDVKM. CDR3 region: CASSSDLISQGRVYGYTF. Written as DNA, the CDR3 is TGTGCCAGCAGTTCCGACCTAATATCGCAGGGTAGGGTCTATGGCTACACCTTC.

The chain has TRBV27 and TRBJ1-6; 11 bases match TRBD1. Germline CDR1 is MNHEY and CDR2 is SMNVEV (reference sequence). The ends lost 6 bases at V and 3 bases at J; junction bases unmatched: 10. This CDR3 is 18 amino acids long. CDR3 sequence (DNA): TGTGCCAGCAGAACCCGGACAGGGGGCGGTCACTATAATTCACCCCTCCACTTT. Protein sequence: CASRTRTGGGHYNSPLHF.

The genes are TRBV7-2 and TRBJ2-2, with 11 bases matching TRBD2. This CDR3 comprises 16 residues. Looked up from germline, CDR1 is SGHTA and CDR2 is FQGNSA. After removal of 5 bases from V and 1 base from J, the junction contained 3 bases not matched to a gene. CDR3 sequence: CASSRLAGQNTGELFF. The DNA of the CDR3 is TGTGCCAGCAGCAGACTAGCGGGACAGAACACCGGGGAGCTGTTTTTT.

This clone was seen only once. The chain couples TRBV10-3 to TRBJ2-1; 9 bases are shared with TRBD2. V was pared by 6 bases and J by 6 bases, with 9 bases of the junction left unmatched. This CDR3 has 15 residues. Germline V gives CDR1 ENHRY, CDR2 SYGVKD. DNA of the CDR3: TGTGCCATCAGCTTTGCGGGAGGGCCTGGCAATGAGCAGTTCTTC. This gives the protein CAISFAGGPGNEQFF.

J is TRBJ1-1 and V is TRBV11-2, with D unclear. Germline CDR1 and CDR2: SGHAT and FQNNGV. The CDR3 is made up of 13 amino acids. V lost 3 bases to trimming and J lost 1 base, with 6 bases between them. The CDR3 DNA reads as TGTGCCAGCAGCTTGACGACGAACACTGAAGCTTTCTTT. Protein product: CASSLTTNTEAFF.

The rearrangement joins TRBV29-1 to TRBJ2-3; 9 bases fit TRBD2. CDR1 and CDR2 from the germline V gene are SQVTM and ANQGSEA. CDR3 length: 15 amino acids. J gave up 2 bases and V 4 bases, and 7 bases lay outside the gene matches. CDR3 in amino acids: CSVGSAGGLTDTQYF. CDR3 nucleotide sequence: TGCAGCGTTGGTTCAGCGGGGGGACTCACAGATACGCAGTATTTT.

The CDR3 spells CASGSGDRVPGELFF. The CDR3 bases are TGTGCTAGTGGTAGCGGAGACAGGGTGCCCGGGGAGCTGTTTTTT. This chain connects TRBV12-5 to TRBJ2-2; 7 nucleotides line up with TRBD1. CDR1 and CDR2 (germline): LGHNT, FRNRAP. The ends lost 5 bases at V and 6 bases at J; junction bases unmatched: 9. The CDR3 spans 15 residues. Drawing the rest from reference TRBV12-5 and TRBJ2-2, the complete variable domain is DARVTQTPRHKVTEMGQEVTMRCQPILGHNTVFWYRQTMMQGLELLAYFRNRAPLDDSGMPKDRFSAEMPDATLATLKIQPSEPRDSAVYFCASGSGDRVPGELFFGEGSRLTVL.

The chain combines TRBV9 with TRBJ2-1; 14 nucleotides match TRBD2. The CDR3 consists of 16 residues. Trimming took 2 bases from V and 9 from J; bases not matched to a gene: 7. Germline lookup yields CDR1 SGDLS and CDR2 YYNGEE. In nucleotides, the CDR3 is TGTGCCAGCAGCGTTGGACTAGCGGGGGGAGGAGGTGAGCAGTTCTTC. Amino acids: CASSVGLAGGGGEQFF.

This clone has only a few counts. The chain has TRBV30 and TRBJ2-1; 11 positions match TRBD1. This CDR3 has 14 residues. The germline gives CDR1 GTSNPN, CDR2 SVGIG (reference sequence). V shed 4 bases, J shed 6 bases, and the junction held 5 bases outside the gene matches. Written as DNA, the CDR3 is TGTGCCTGGATCTCCGGGACAGGGGGCAATGAGCAGTTCTTC. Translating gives CAWISGTGGNEQFF.

CDR3 sequence reads: CSVERGPSRVGYTF. The DNA of the CDR3 is TGCAGCGTTGAACGGGGCCCATCTAGAGTAGGCTACACCTTC. The chain is built from TRBV29-1 and TRBJ1-2, with D possibly TRBD1 on 5 matching bases. Germline CDR1 SQVTM, CDR2 ANQGSEA. V lost 2 bases, J lost 8 bases, and 18 bases lay in between. The CDR3 loop spans 14 amino acids.

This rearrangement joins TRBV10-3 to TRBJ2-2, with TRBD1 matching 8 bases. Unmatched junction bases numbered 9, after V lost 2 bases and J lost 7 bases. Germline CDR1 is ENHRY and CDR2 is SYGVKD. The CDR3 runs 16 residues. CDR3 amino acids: CAISEPRIQGDGELFF. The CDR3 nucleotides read TGTGCCATCAGTGAGCCCCGGATACAGGGGGACGGGGAGCTGTTTTTT.

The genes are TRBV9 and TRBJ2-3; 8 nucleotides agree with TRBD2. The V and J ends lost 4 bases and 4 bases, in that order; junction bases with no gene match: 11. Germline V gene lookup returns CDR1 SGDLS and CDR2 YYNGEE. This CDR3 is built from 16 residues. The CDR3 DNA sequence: TGTGCCAGCAGCTCAGAAGTGGGACTAGACCCAGATACGCAGTATTTT. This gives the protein CASSSEVGLDPDTQYF.

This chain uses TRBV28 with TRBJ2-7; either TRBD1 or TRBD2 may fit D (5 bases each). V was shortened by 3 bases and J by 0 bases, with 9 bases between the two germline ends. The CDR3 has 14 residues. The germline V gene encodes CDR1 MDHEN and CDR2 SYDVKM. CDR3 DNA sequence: TGTGCCAGCAGTTTGGTGGGGACCTCCTACGAGCAGTACTTC. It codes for CASSLVGTSYEQYF.

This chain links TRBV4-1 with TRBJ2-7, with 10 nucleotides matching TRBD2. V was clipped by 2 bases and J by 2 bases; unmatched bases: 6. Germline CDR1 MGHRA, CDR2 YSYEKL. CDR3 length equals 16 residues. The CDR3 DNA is TGCGCCAGCAGCCAACCCACTAGCGGGGCTCCCTACGAGCAGTACTTC. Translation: CASSQPTSGAPYEQYF.

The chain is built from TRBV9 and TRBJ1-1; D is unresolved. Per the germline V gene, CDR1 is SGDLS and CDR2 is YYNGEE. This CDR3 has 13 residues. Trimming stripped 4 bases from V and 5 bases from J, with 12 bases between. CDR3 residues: CASSTSWGTEAFF. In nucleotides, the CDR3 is TGTGCCAGCAGCACGAGTTGGGGTACTGAAGCTTTCTTT.

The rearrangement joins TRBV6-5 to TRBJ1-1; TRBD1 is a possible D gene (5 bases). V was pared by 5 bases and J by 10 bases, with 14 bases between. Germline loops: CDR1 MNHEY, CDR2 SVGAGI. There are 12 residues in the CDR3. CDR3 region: CASSARDGGAFF. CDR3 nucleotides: TGTGCCAGCAGTGCGCGGGACGGGGGAGCTTTCTTT.

CDR3 region: CASIRGLVQETQYF. The CDR3 DNA reads TGTGCCAGCATTCGGGGACTAGTTCAAGAGACCCAGTACTTC. J is TRBJ2-5 and V is TRBV2, with 8 nucleotides matching TRBD2. V lost 7 bases, J lost 2 bases, and 6 bases stayed unmatched. There are 14 residues in the CDR3. Germline V gives CDR1 SNHLY, CDR2 FYNNEI. The full variable domain, rest sourced from reference TRBV2 and TRBJ2-5, is EPEVTQTPSHQVTQMGQEVILRCVPISNHLYFYWYRQILGQKVEFLVSFYNNEISEKSEIFDDQFSVERPDGSNFTLKIRSTKLEDSAMYFCASIRGLVQETQYFGPGTRLLVL.